The 15 T cell receptor beta chains below were found in one sample sequenced in a study of cytomegalovirus exposure and HLA in healthy donors. Some clones are missing from TCRdb's copy, which holds only in-frame ones; the method was immunoSEQ multiplex PCR. The sample records 150,000 to 200,000 clones, more than 75% being singletons. Sequencing was done on a sample of PBMCs. The source of these receptors is a woman younger than 45 in good health and CMV-seronegative.

With regard to this clone: The sample contains more than one DNA sequence encoding this CDR3. CDR3 coding DNA: TGTGCCAGCAGCGACAGGGGCTCTGGGGCCAACGTCCTGACTTTC. Translated, it gives CASSDRGSGANVLTF. The rearrangement uses TRBV6-1 and TRBJ2-6; TRBD1 matches at 8 bases. V lost 6 bases and J lost 0; bases outside the gene matches: 1. Germline V gives CDR1 MNHNS, CDR2 SASEGT. This CDR3 region has 15 residues.

The V gene is TRBV9, the J gene TRBJ1-2; D ambiguous. The V end was cut by 8 bases, the J end by 7 bases, with 21 bases between. Germline loops: CDR1 SGDLS, CDR2 YYNGEE. The CDR3 spans 14 residues. CDR3 sequence (DNA): TGTGCCAGTTCGGCCGCAGGACTCCCATCTGGCTACACCTTC. It specifies CASSAAGLPSGYTF.

This clone came up a few times. This sequence joins TRBV19 and TRBJ2-1, with 9 bases lining up with TRBD2. The CDR3 has 16 amino acids. Unmatched junction bases numbered 10, after V lost 1 base and J lost 9 bases. The germline V gene encodes CDR1 LNHDA and CDR2 SQIVND (reference sequence). This CDR3 is CASSIVTRGGPPEQFF. The CDR3 DNA sequence: TGTGCCAGTAGTATAGTAACGCGGGGGGGCCCCCCTGAGCAGTTCTTC.

The V call is TRBV7-9, the J call TRBJ2-3; 9 nucleotides match TRBD2. The CDR3 consists of 12 residues. The germline CDR1 and CDR2 sequences are SEHNR and FQNEAQ (reference sequence). V lost 4 bases to trimming and J lost 15 bases; unmatched junction nucleotides: 8. Written as DNA, the CDR3 is TGTGCCAGCAGCTCACGACTAGCGGAATCTTATTTT. Its protein product is CASSSRLAESYF.

The V gene is TRBV25-1, the J gene TRBJ1-1, with TRBD1 matching 9 bases. CDR3 length equals 13 residues. Per germline, CDR1 MGHDK and CDR2 SYGVNS. After removal of 8 bases from V and 3 bases from J, the junction contained 4 bases not matched to a gene. The CDR3 reads CASVGQGYTEAFF. In DNA form, the CDR3 reads TGTGCCAGCGTCGGACAGGGGTACACTGAAGCTTTCTTT.

The V gene is TRBV12-5, the J gene TRBJ2-2; D not resolved. Germline CDR1 LGHNT, CDR2 FRNRAP. The CDR3 is made up of 12 amino acids. Trimming took 5 bases from V and 4 from J, leaving 5 bases between them. CDR3 in amino acids: CASGRGTGELFF. The CDR3 DNA reads TGTGCTAGTGGTCGCGGCACCGGGGAGCTGTTTTTT.

Only one count was recorded for this clone. V usage is TRBV7-9 and J usage is TRBJ2-7; 8 positions agree with TRBD1. V lost 2 bases, J lost 6 bases, and 3 bases stayed unmatched. The CDR3 is 13 amino acids. CDR1 SEHNR and CDR2 FQNEAQ come from the germline V gene (reference sequence). CDR3 coding DNA: TGTGCCAGCAGCTTAAGTACAGGGGGCGAGCAGTACTTC. It codes for CASSLSTGGEQYF.

The V and J genes are TRBV10-1 and TRBJ1-1; a weak D match, TRBD1 (5 bases). The CDR3 totals 14 residues. CDR1 and CDR2 from the germline V gene are WNHNN and SYGVQD (reference sequence). Trimming pared 3 bases from V and 0 bases from J, leaving 8 bases between. CDR3 residues: CASSDGGMNTEAFF. Here the CDR3 DNA reads TGCGCCAGCAGTGACGGGGGTATGAACACTGAAGCTTTCTTT.

This clone has a handful of counts. The gene calls are TRBV15 and TRBJ2-3, with 8 bases that match TRBD2. The CDR3 is made up of 18 amino acids. Germline values: CDR1 LNHNV, CDR2 YYDKDF (reference sequence). With V trimmed by 0 bases and J by 2 bases, 10 bases remained unmatched. This CDR3 is CATSRELSGGPSTDTQYF. The DNA of the CDR3 is TGTGCCACCAGCAGAGAACTCAGCGGGGGTCCTTCCACAGATACGCAGTATTTT.

The chain links TRBV7-2 to TRBJ1-2, with D perhaps matching TRBD1 (6 bases). Deletions cut 0 bases from V and 4 bases from J, with 9 bases between. There are 14 residues in the CDR3. Germline-derived CDR1 and CDR2 are SGHTA and FQGNSA. CDR3: CASSLAGDIYGYTF. The CDR3 DNA reads TGTGCCAGCAGCTTAGCGGGGGACATCTATGGCTACACCTTC.

The chain employs TRBV4-2 and TRBJ1-1; 8 positions agree with TRBD1. The CDR3 covers 15 residues. Per germline, CDR1 LGHNA and CDR2 YNFKEQ. V gave up 3 bases and J gave up 5 bases; unmatched junction bases: 8. In nucleotides, the CDR3 is TGTGCCAGCAGCCAGGACAGGGCACAATGGACTGAAGCTTTCTTT. It translates to CASSQDRAQWTEAFF.

The V gene is TRBV5-1, the J gene TRBJ2-7; 8 positions match TRBD1. V dropped 7 bases and J dropped 6; count of bases not matched to a gene: 21. There are 17 residues in the CDR3. Looked up from germline, CDR1 is SGHRS and CDR2 is YFSETQ. DNA for the CDR3: TGCGCCAGCTCCGACCTATACCCAGGGGGCTCTTTCTCCGAGCAGTACTTC. The encoded protein is CASSDLYPGGSFSEQYF.

V usage is TRBV5-1 and J usage is TRBJ1-4; no firm D call. Germline assignment: CDR1 SGHRS and CDR2 YFSETQ. This CDR3 spans 16 amino acids. V lost 4 bases to trimming and J lost 1 base, with 14 bases between them. The CDR3 coding sequence is TGCGCCAGCAGCCGGAGGGTAGGCGGAACTAATGAAAAACTGTTTTTT. This translates into CASSRRVGGTNEKLFF.

The chain links TRBV7-9 to TRBJ2-2; TRBD1 agrees at 7 bases. The CDR3 length is 16 residues. CDR1 and CDR2 (germline): SEHNR, FQNEAQ (reference sequence). The V segment lost 2 bases and the J segment 0 bases; nucleotides outside the gene matches: 3. Here the CDR3 reads CASSLPGTANTGELFF. Here the CDR3 DNA reads TGTGCCAGCAGCTTACCCGGGACAGCGAACACCGGGGAGCTGTTTTTT.

The CDR3 reads CATSTEGDRDNSPLHF. The CDR3 nucleotides read TGTGCCACCAGCACAGAAGGGGACAGAGATAATTCACCCCTCCACTTT. The chain joins TRBV15 to TRBJ1-6; 7 bases agree with TRBD1. Germline trimming cut 4 bases from V and 5 bases from J; bases unmatched to any gene: 8. CDR1 is LNHNV and CDR2 is YYDKDF in the germline V gene (reference sequence). CDR3 length: 16 amino acids.